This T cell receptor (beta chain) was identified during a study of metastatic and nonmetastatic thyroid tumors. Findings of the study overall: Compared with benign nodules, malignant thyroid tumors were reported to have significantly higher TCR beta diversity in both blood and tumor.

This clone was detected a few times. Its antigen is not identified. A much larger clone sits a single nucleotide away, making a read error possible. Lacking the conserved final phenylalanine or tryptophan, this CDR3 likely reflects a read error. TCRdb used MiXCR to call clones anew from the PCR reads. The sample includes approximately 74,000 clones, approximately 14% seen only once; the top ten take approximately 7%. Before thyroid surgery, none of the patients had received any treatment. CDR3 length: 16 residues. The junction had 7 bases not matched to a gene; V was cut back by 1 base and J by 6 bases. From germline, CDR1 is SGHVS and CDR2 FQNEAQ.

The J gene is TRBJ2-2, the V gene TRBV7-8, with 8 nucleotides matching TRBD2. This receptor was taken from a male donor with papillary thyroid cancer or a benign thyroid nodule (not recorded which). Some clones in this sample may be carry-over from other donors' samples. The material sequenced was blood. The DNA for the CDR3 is TGTGCCAGCAGCTTAGTACCAGCGGGAGTATCCGGGGAGCTGTTTCTT. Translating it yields CASSLVPAGVSGELFL.